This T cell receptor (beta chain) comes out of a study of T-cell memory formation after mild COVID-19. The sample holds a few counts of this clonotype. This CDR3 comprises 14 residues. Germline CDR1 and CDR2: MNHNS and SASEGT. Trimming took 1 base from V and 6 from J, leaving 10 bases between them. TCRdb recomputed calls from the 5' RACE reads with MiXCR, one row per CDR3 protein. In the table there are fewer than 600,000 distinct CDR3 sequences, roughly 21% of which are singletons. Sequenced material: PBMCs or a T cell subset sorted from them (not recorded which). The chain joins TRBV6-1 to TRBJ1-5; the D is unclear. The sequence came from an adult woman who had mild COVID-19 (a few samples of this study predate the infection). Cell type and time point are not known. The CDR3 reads CASSEGPVVQPQHF. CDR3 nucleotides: TGTGCCAGCAGTGAAGGACCGGTGGTTCAGCCCCAGCATTTT.